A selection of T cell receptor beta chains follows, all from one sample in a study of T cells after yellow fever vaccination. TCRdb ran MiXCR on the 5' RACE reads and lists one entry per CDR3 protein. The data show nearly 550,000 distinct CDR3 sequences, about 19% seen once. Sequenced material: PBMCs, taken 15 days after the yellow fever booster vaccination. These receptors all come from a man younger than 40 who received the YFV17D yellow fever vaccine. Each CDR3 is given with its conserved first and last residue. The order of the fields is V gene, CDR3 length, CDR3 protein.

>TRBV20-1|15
CSASGTGTSGGELFF
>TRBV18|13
CASSADRNTEAFF
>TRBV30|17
CAWSSYQRGVAKNIQYF
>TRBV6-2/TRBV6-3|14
CASLKSSGGETQYF
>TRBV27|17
CASSLSASGGSYNEQFF
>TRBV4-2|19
CASSQAQPPSGSVQETQYF
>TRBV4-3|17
CASSQDLPGEFQETQYF
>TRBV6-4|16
CASRPGQGKEAGELFF
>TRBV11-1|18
CASSPTARVTGQQETQYF
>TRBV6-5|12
CASSWGRSPLHF
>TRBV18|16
CASSPLLDSTYNEQFF
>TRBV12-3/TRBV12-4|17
CASSFNTEREGTGELFF
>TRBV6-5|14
CASSYIEGTDTQYF
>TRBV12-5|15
CASGRTSGPINEQFF
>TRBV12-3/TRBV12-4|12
CASSLAPQTQYF
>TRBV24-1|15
CATSEASAPPGEQFF
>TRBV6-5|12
CASSSGQRAQYF
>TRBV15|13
CATSRAGAETQYF
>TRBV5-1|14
CASSSYRGRDTQYF
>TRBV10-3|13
CAISETRNTEAFF
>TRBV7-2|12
CASSPWGYEQYF
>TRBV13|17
CASTMRRLSGAKNIQYF
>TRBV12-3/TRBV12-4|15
CASSLGTDLQETQYF
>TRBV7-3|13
CASSRGATDTQYF
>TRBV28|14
CASSPGTGSDIQYF
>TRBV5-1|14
CASAEGQLADTQYF
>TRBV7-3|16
CASSLTLAASTDTQYF
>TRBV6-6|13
CASRAMEVTEAFF
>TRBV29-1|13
CSVAAQEKGGYTF
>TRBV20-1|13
CSARGTEAPEAFF
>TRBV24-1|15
CATSVGLDVYNEQFF
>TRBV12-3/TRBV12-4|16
CASSLGLAGVIYEQYF
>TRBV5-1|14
CASSLNSRNSPLHF
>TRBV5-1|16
CASVEFTSGSYNEQFF
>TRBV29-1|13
CSAGGDTYNEQFF
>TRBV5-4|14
CASSFDGGAGEQFF
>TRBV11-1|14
CASEEGSRYNEQFF
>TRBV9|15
CASSGKTGHNSPLHF
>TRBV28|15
CASSFLAGAFYEQYF
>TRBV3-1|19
CASSQGVGRSGSTADTQYF
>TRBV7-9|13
CASALADPSEQYF
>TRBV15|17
CATSRDRASGSSYEQYF